Listed here are 8 T cell receptor beta chains from one sample, sequenced in a study of blood T cell repertoires in COVID-19. Only in-frame clones appear in the TCRdb table, and some are missing; sequencing was by immunoSEQ multiplex PCR. The sample holds roughly 330,000 clones; about 90% are singletons and the top ten take less than 6%. Source material: PBMCs or T cells enriched from blood (not recorded which). Receptors were obtained from a woman aged 30 to 39 who had recovered from COVID-19.

The rearrangement joins TRBV6-5 to TRBJ2-7, with 10 positions matching TRBD1. The germline V gene encodes CDR1 MNHEY and CDR2 SVGAGI. The CDR3 is 16 residues long. Germline trimming cut 0 bases from V and 5 bases from J; bases unmatched to any gene: 7. Here the CDR3 reads CASSYSSGTGDNEQYF. CDR3 sequence (DNA): TGTGCCAGCAGTTACTCTTCCGGGACAGGGGATAACGAGCAGTACTTC.

The chain has TRBV7-9 and TRBJ1-1; TRBD1 matches 7 bases. J was trimmed by 0 bases and V by 0 bases; bases with no gene match: 1. CDR3 length: 15 residues. Germline V gene lookup returns CDR1 SEHNR and CDR2 FQNEAQ (reference sequence). The CDR3 reads CASSLAGTVNTEAFF. The CDR3 DNA reads TGTGCCAGCAGCTTAGCCGGGACAGTGAACACTGAAGCTTTCTTT.

This chain joins TRBV15 and TRBJ1-5; D perhaps matches TRBD1 (6 bases). This CDR3 has 16 residues. Germline assignment: CDR1 LNHNV and CDR2 YYDKDF (reference sequence). Trimming pared 1 base from V and 3 bases from J, leaving 13 bases between. The CDR3 reads CATSRVAGALNQPQHF. As DNA, the CDR3 is TGTGCCACCAGCAGAGTAGCAGGGGCCCTCAATCAGCCCCAGCATTTT.

This rearrangement joins TRBV6-4 to TRBJ2-3; 7 bases map to TRBD2. With 3 bases clipped from V and 1 base from J, the junction kept 10 bases outside the gene matches. Germline CDR1 is MRHNA and CDR2 is SNTAGT. The CDR3 loop spans 17 amino acids. This CDR3 is CASSEVFGGGRTDTQYF. CDR3 coding DNA: TGTGCCAGCAGTGAAGTCTTTGGCGGGGGACGCACAGATACGCAGTATTTT.

Concerning this clone: The same CDR3 arises from other DNA sequences in this sample as well. The chain combines TRBV7-8 with TRBJ1-2; TRBD1 matches at 8 bases. Germline lookup yields CDR1 SGHVS and CDR2 FQNEAQ. The CDR3 is 15 amino acids. The ends lost 3 bases at V and 8 bases at J; junction bases unmatched: 11. In DNA form, the CDR3 reads TGTGCCAGCAGCTTGGAAACGACAGGGGTGGGGGGCTACACCTTC. Amino acids: CASSLETTGVGGYTF.

This chain uses TRBV4-3 with TRBJ2-2, with 7 bases lining up with TRBD1. The junction had 12 bases not matched to a gene; V was cut back by 4 bases and J by 7 bases. Germline CDR1 is LGHNA and CDR2 is YSLEER. The CDR3 contains 16 residues. The CDR3 DNA is TGCGCCAGCAGCCTCAGAGGGACAGCCGTCGGCGGGGAGCTGTTTTTT. It specifies CASSLRGTAVGGELFF.

The V and J genes are TRBV5-1 and TRBJ2-3; 8 nucleotides agree with TRBD1. CDR1 and CDR2 (germline): SGHRS, YFSETQ. This CDR3 comprises 14 residues. V trimming: 4 bases; J trimming: 6 bases; junction bases outside the gene matches: 7. The CDR3 here is CASSRTGWEDTQYF. The CDR3, as DNA: TGCGCCAGCAGCCGGACAGGGTGGGAGGATACGCAGTATTTT.

The V gene is TRBV5-1, the J gene TRBJ1-2; perhaps TRBD1 as D (5 bases). Germline loops: CDR1 SGHRS, CDR2 YFSETQ. CDR3 size: 13 residues. V lost 4 bases and J 4 bases, leaving 11 bases between the germline ends. The CDR3 sequence is CASSRGWSYGYTF. In DNA form, the CDR3 reads TGCGCCAGCAGCAGGGGTTGGAGCTATGGCTACACCTTC.